These 22 T cell receptor beta chains were all obtained from the same sample, sequenced in a study of T-cell memory formation after mild COVID-19. TCRdb independently ran MiXCR on the 5' RACE reads; one entry per CDR3 protein. The repertoire holds some 440,000 distinct CDR3 sequences, roughly 25% seen once, with about an eighth in the top ten. Sample: PBMCs or a T cell subset sorted from them (not recorded which). These receptors were collected from an adult woman who had mild COVID-19 (a few samples of this study predate the infection). Cell type and time point are not known.

The chain has TRBV5-1 and TRBJ1-2; no clear D gene. Between the trimmed V and J ends, which lost 2 bases and 3 bases, there was a span of 8 bases. Germline CDR1 is SGHRS and CDR2 is YFSETQ. The CDR3 is 13 amino acids. Here the CDR3 DNA reads TGCGCCAGCAGCTTCGACACCTACTATGGCTACACCTTC. It specifies CASSFDTYYGYTF.

The sample holds many counts of this clonotype. V gene TRBV24-1 combines with J gene TRBJ2-3; 12 bases are a match to TRBD2. V gave up 4 bases and J gave up 1 base; unmatched junction bases: 8. In germline, CDR1 is KGHDR, CDR2 SFDVKD. The CDR3 is 18 residues long. The CDR3 reads CATSETLTSGSGTDTQYF. In DNA form, the CDR3 reads TGTGCCACCAGTGAGACTTTGACTAGCGGGAGCGGCACAGATACGCAGTATTTT.

The chain carries TRBV9 and TRBJ2-5, with 7 bases aligning to TRBD2. Germline V gene lookup returns CDR1 SGDLS and CDR2 YYNGEE. Trimming at V came to 4 bases and at J to 5 bases, leaving 11 bases not matched to a gene. The CDR3 covers 15 residues. In nucleotides, the CDR3 is TGTGCCAGCAGCCCCCATTGGGGGGGAAGTGAGACCCAGTACTTC. Its translation is CASSPHWGGSETQYF.

The genes are TRBV9 and TRBJ2-7; D possibly matches TRBD1 or TRBD2 (5 bases each). The germline CDR1 and CDR2 sequences are SGDLS and YYNGEE. The CDR3 has 16 amino acids. V shed 3 bases and J shed 2 bases, with 18 bases lying between them. CDR3 DNA sequence: TGTGCCAGCAGCGCCCTGCCGGGACGAGGGACCTACGAGCAGTACTTC. It translates to CASSALPGRGTYEQYF.

In this sample, this clonotype turned up a few times. The rearrangement uses TRBV5-1 and TRBJ1-2; D ambiguous. The CDR3 length is 14 residues. Germline CDR1 is SGHRS and CDR2 is YFSETQ. The V end was cut by 0 bases, the J end by 2 bases, with 8 bases between. CDR3 bases: TGCGCCAGCAGCTTGGGCGGGGAGAACTATGGCTACACCTTC. As protein: CASSLGGENYGYTF.

CDR3 amino acids: CASSLNFHSNQPQHF. DNA for the CDR3: TGTGCCAGCAGCTTAAATTTTCATAGCAATCAGCCCCAGCATTTT. The J gene is TRBJ1-5, the V gene TRBV7-2; D is unclear. Germline CDR1 and CDR2: SGHTA and FQGNSA. V lost 2 bases, J lost 0 bases, and 8 bases lay in between. The CDR3 totals 15 residues.

The chain carries TRBV12-3 or TRBV12-4 and TRBJ2-3, with 14 bases that match TRBD2. V gave up 5 bases and J gave up 6 bases; unmatched junction bases: 10. The CDR3 spans 17 residues. CDR3 region: CASSPGTSGGLKDTQYF. As DNA, the CDR3 is TGTGCCAGCAGTCCCGGGACTAGCGGGGGCCTAAAGGATACGCAGTATTTT.

The chain has TRBV5-1 and TRBJ2-2; 7 nucleotides line up with TRBD2. V lost 4 bases to trimming and J lost 0 bases; unmatched junction nucleotides: 3. This CDR3 has 15 amino acids. Germline V gene sequence: CDR1 SGHRS, CDR2 YFSETQ. The CDR3 coding sequence is TGCGCCAGCAGCGACGGGGGGACGAACACCGGGGAGCTGTTTTTT. Its protein is CASSDGGTNTGELFF.

The V call is TRBV18, the J call TRBJ1-1; D is ambiguous. Germline lookup yields CDR1 KGHSH and CDR2 LQKENI. V dropped 3 bases and J dropped 0 bases, with 8 bases sitting between them. This CDR3 has 14 residues. CDR3 nucleotides: TGTGCCAGCTCACCCTCGCGGATGAACACTGAAGCTTTCTTT. Translated: CASSPSRMNTEAFF.

This clonotype has only a few counts. The J gene is TRBJ2-5, the V gene TRBV9, with TRBD1 matching 9 bases. The CDR3 spans 16 residues. With 0 bases clipped from V and 1 base from J, the junction kept 4 bases outside the gene matches. CDR1 is SGDLS and CDR2 is YYNGEE in the germline V gene. The CDR3 DNA reads TGTGCCAGCAGCGTAGCTGGGACAGGGTCCCAAGAGACCCAGTACTTC. It is translated as CASSVAGTGSQETQYF.

Only a few counts were recorded for this clonotype. This rearrangement joins TRBV5-1 to TRBJ2-1; possible D gene TRBD1, 6 bases. Trimming removed 3 bases from V and 0 bases from J, with 10 bases in between. Germline V gene data show CDR1 as SGHRS and CDR2 as YFSETQ. The CDR3 consists of 15 residues. CDR3 sequence: CASSSEGVSYNEQFF. CDR3 nucleotide sequence: TGCGCCAGCAGCTCCGAGGGGGTCTCCTACAATGAGCAGTTCTTC.

This clonotype was counted between two and nine times. The chain uses TRBV7-9 and TRBJ1-1; 12 nucleotides line up with TRBD1. Germline CDR1 is SEHNR and CDR2 is FQNEAQ (reference sequence). V trimming: 3 bases; J trimming: 5 bases; junction bases outside the gene matches: 7. There are 16 residues in the CDR3. The CDR3 spells CASSFGDRGPGTEAFF. CDR3 sequence (DNA): TGTGCCAGCAGCTTCGGGGACAGGGGGCCGGGGACTGAAGCTTTCTTT.

This clonotype was counted a few times. The rearrangement links TRBV5-1 to TRBJ2-7; TRBD1 aligns across 8 bases. Trimming removed 1 base from V and 3 bases from J; junction bases left unmatched: 3. This CDR3 has 14 residues. Germline CDR1 reads SGHRS; CDR2 reads YFSETQ. In DNA, the CDR3 is TGCGCCAGCAGCTTGATGGACAGGGACTACGAGCAGTACTTC. Protein product: CASSLMDRDYEQYF.

This clonotype came up a few times. CDR3 in DNA: TGTGCCACCAGCAGAGGCCGAGCGGGAGTAAAAGAGACCCAGTACTTC. Translation gives CATSRGRAGVKETQYF. J is TRBJ2-5 and V is TRBV15; 8 positions match TRBD2. The CDR3 runs 16 residues. Trimming took 1 base from V and 3 from J; bases not matched to a gene: 7. The germline CDR1 and CDR2 sequences are LNHNV and YYDKDF (reference sequence).

The rearrangement joins TRBV4-2 to TRBJ1-2; a possible D gene is TRBD1 (5 bases). V was clipped by 0 bases and J by 2 bases, with 10 bases between them. Germline V lookup: CDR1 LGHNA, CDR2 YNFKEQ. The CDR3 extends over 15 amino acids. For the CDR3, the DNA is TGTGCCAGCAGCCAAGAGAAGGGACGGAACTATGGCTACACCTTC. It specifies CASSQEKGRNYGYTF.

This clonotype was counted between two and nine times. The chain recombines TRBV27 with TRBJ1-2; a possible D gene is TRBD1 (5 bases). The CDR3 runs 12 residues. Germline loops: CDR1 MNHEY, CDR2 SMNVEV (reference sequence). V was clipped by 5 bases and J by 6 bases, with 10 bases between them. The CDR3 nucleotides are TGTGCCAGCAGTAAAAGGGGAGATGGCTACACCTTC. Translated, it gives CASSKRGDGYTF.

In its sample, this clonotype was seen a few times. This chain joins TRBV12-3 or TRBV12-4 and TRBJ1-2; the match to TRBD1 covers 10 bases. The V and J ends lost 1 base and 4 bases, in that order; junction bases with no gene match: 9. The CDR3 totals 17 residues. The CDR3 DNA follows: TGTGCCAGCAGTTTAGGTGGGACAGGGGTTACAGTCTATGGCTACACCTTC. The encoded protein is CASSLGGTGVTVYGYTF.

The chain carries TRBV30 and TRBJ2-3; D might be TRBD2 (5 bases). This CDR3 is 12 amino acids long. Germline V lookup: CDR1 GTSNPN, CDR2 SVGIG (reference sequence). V was pared by 1 base and J by 5 bases, with 7 bases between. The CDR3 here is CAWSEAGDTQYF. The CDR3 coding sequence is TGTGCCTGGAGTGAGGCGGGAGATACGCAGTATTTT. Full variable domain (rest looked up from reference TRBV30 and TRBJ2-3): SQTIHQWPATLVQPVGSPLSLECTVEGTSNPNLYWYRQAAGRGLQLLFYSVGIGQISSEVPQNLSASRPQDRQFILSSKKLLLSDSGFYLCAWSEAGDTQYFGPGTRLTVL.

The chain is built from TRBV5-1 and TRBJ2-5; TRBD1 agrees at 8 bases. The CDR3 runs to 15 residues. V lost 4 bases to trimming and J lost 2 bases; unmatched junction nucleotides: 7. Germline-derived CDR1 and CDR2 are SGHRS and YFSETQ. The CDR3 region is CASSRGTGGQETQYF. The CDR3 DNA follows: TGCGCCAGCAGCCGTGGGACAGGTGGACAAGAGACCCAGTACTTC.

This clonotype was observed a few times. The chain has TRBV12-3 or TRBV12-4 and TRBJ2-7, with a possible D match to TRBD2 (5 bases). CDR3 size: 14 residues. The V end was cut by 5 bases, the J end by 7 bases, with 18 bases between. The CDR3 protein is CASSPPTVSGEQYF. The CDR3 region has the DNA TGTGCCAGCAGTCCCCCAACCGTCTCGGGGGAGCAGTACTTC.

A few counts support this clonotype. The chain combines TRBV5-6 with TRBJ2-3, with TRBD2 matching over 12 bases. The V gene end was trimmed by 2 bases and the J gene end by 0 bases; junction bases not matched to a gene: 7. Germline-derived CDR1 and CDR2 are SGHDT and YYEEEE. CDR3 length: 18 amino acids. DNA of the CDR3: TGTGCCAGCAGCTTCGGGCTAGCGGGGGGGCCGAGCACAGATACGCAGTATTTT. Its protein is CASSFGLAGGPSTDTQYF.

This chain uses TRBV18 with TRBJ2-5; D unresolved. This CDR3 has 14 residues. The V gene's germline CDR1 is KGHSH and CDR2 LQKENI. V dropped 1 base and J dropped 3 bases, with 9 bases sitting between them. The CDR3 DNA reads TGTGCCAGCTCACCACGGGCCAAAAAAGAGACCCAGTACTTC. Its translation: CASSPRAKKETQYF.